This T cell receptor (beta chain) is from a study of blood T cell repertoires in COVID-19 (dated by TCRdb to between 2020 and 2021). A note on the overall study: Samples from collaborators originated in the United States, Italy and Spain and spanned both the acute and convalescent phases of COVID-19. The sample metadata nearly always contained a de-identified subject ID, COVID-19 status, age in years and sex. Deeply sampled blood TCRbeta repertoires from subjects exposed to, actively infected with, or recovered from COVID-19 were included in the dataset. Where available, HLA class I and class II types were taken from metadata supplied by the sample provider and were not determined by assay-based typing. The repertoires were released in a freely available public database intended as a resource for research on the immune response to SARS-CoV-2. The samples were drawn from the first 160 participants of the ongoing ImmuneRACE study and from more than 1,000 subjects provided by 6 global collaborators. The material from the prospective study consisted of cDNA or gDNA derived from T cells, B-cell-depleted T cells, or PBMCs. What the study reported, not specific to this receptor: How much clinical and demographic metadata was included differed by source and by participant, and the metadata was provided uncurated.

Participants in the prospective study were enrolled through a virtual design, were aged about 18 to 100 years, and lived in some 24 United States geographic areas. In the prospective study, cohorts were assigned on the basis of participant-reported clinical history obtained from a screening survey and a study questionnaire. In the prospective study, mobile phlebotomists collected whole blood, serum and a nasopharyngeal or oropharyngeal swab from each participant. Participants in the prospective study had the option to provide additional blood draws and questionnaires over a roughly 2-month period. Blood samples from the prospective study were shipped frozen or at room temperature prior to DNA extraction. On this clone: Its antigen has not been determined. Base qualities are not recorded, but no much larger clone differs from it by a single base.

TCRbeta CDR3 regions were amplified from genomic DNA by means of the immunoSEQ Assay, a bias-controlled multiplex PCR. The original pipeline was this. The number of nucleated cells in each sample was estimated by amplification of reference gene primers within the assay. To quantify the absolute abundance of each unique TCRbeta CDR3 rearrangement, sequence reads were collapsed and filtered. For each sample, productive Simpson clonality was calculated by taking the square root of Simpson's diversity index across productive rearrangements. Held by TCRdb, this immuneACCESS table contains in-frame sequences only and omits some clones. Under half of the omission traces to an unresolved V gene where checked; the cause of the rest is unknown. V and J calls plus clone size are reproduced from that table; the DNA served to infer D and trimming. The sample table lists under 250,000 clones, over 75% of them with a count of one. The ten largest make up 9.1% of the sample.

The receptor's source is a woman aged 50 to 65 with acute COVID-19. Sequencing was carried out using PBMCs or T cells enriched from blood (not recorded which).

CDR3 protein: CASSSWTDEQYF. The DNA sequence is TGTGCCAGCAGTTCCTGGACAGACGAGCAGTACTTC. The chain employs TRBV6-5 and TRBJ2-7; perhaps TRBD1 is the D gene, with 6 bases matching. The germline V gene provides CDR1 MNHEY and CDR2 SVGAGI. Including cysteine and phenylalanine, the CDR3 has 12 amino acids. CDR3 DNA is the only sequence kept; it has 36 bases, read in frame from the first base. V lost 4 bases and J lost 5 bases; the stretch between them is 9 bases long.